This record looks at one TCR beta chain sequence and its context. The target antigen is unknown. Trimming at V came to 3 bases and at J to 7 bases, leaving 10 bases not matched to a gene. Germline loops: CDR1 MDHEN, CDR2 SYDVKM. This CDR3 has 16 residues. The sample originates from a study of T cells after yellow fever vaccination. One entry per CDR3 protein results from TCRdb running MiXCR on the 5' RACE reads. The table records some 600,000 distinct CDR3 sequences, 17% of them present only once. Whole-study findings and limits: The secondary response peaked faster, at day 5 versus 15, but was weaker. Most clones from primary vaccination resurfaced after the booster (approximately 96% CD4, around 91% CD8).

The source of this sequence is a man in his late teens or twenties who received the YFV17D yellow fever vaccine. The V call is TRBV28, the J call TRBJ1-5; 9 bases align to TRBD1. The source was PBMCs, collected around 5 days after the first yellow fever vaccination. CDR3 loop: CASSLRRGQGRQPQHF. The CDR3 DNA reads TGTGCCAGCAGTTTGAGGAGGGGACAGGGTAGGCAGCCCCAGCATTTT.